These 10 T cell receptor beta chains were all obtained from the same sample, sequenced in a study of early T cells in non-severe SARS-CoV-2 infection. Each CDR3 protein gets one entry after TCRdb re-called the 5' RACE reads with MiXCR. The sample includes some 34,000 distinct CDR3 sequences, over 8.5% of them seen just once. Material: whole blood. Every receptor here comes from an adult who was a healthcare worker with PCR-confirmed SARS-CoV-2 infection or an uninfected control (not recorded which).

In its sample, this clonotype was seen many times. This chain joins TRBV27 and TRBJ2-5; D perhaps matches TRBD2 (6 bases). Trimming removed 3 bases at V and 5 bases at J, with 16 bases between. This CDR3 is built from 15 residues. Germline V gene data show CDR1 as MNHEY and CDR2 as SMNVEV (reference sequence). The CDR3 reads CASSLSGGGAETQYF. The DNA of the CDR3 is TGTGCCAGCAGTTTGAGTGGTGGCGGGGCTGAGACCCAGTACTTC.

This clonotype came up many times. The rearrangement links TRBV27 to TRBJ2-2; perhaps TRBD1 as D (6 bases). V was trimmed by 2 bases and J by 4 bases, leaving 14 bases between them. Germline V lookup: CDR1 MNHEY, CDR2 SMNVEV (reference sequence). The CDR3 consists of 16 residues. CDR3 in DNA: TGTGCCAGCAGTTTACCAGGGGCAGGCAGCACCGGGGAGCTGTTTTTT. Its translation: CASSLPGAGSTGELFF.

This clonotype has a handful of counts. This chain connects TRBV5-5 to TRBJ1-3, with D unclear. Deletions cut 2 bases from V and 4 bases from J, with 10 bases between. Germline lookup yields CDR1 SGHKS and CDR2 YYEKEE (reference sequence). This CDR3 contains 14 residues. In nucleotides, the CDR3 is TGTGCCAGCAGCTTCGTGGTATCGGGAAACACCATATATTTT. This codes for CASSFVVSGNTIYF.

This clonotype showed up many times. The genes are TRBV5-6 and TRBJ1-6; D uncertain. V was clipped by 0 bases and J by 8 bases, with 6 bases between them. This CDR3 contains 13 residues. CDR1 SGHDT and CDR2 YYEEEE come from the germline V gene. In DNA form, the CDR3 reads TGTGCCAGCAGCTTGGGACGCGATTCACCCCTCCACTTT. Translating gives CASSLGRDSPLHF.

At least ten counts were recorded for this clonotype. J is TRBJ2-1 and V is TRBV7-2, with TRBD2 matching over 10 bases. V was pared by 5 bases and J by 1 base, with 2 bases of the junction left unmatched. Looked up from germline, CDR1 is SGHTA and CDR2 is FQGNSA. The CDR3 has 15 residues. The CDR3 nucleotides are TGTGCCAGCAGCGCTAGCGGGGGATCCTACAATGAGCAGTTCTTC. It yields the protein CASSASGGSYNEQFF.

A single count supports this clonotype. CDR3: CASSAQGWTGELFF. For the CDR3, the DNA is TGTGCCAGCAGTGCACAGGGTTGGACCGGGGAGCTGTTTTTT. V and J are TRBV6-2 or TRBV6-3 and TRBJ2-2, with D tentatively TRBD1 (6 bases). The V end lost 5 bases, the J end lost 5 bases, and 12 bases lay between the germline ends. This CDR3 contains 14 residues. Germline-derived CDR1 and CDR2 are MNHEY and SVGEGT.

For this clonotype: One base away lies a much larger clone, so this may be a sequencing read error. The genes are TRBV9 and TRBJ2-5; D is uncertain. Per germline, CDR1 SGDLS and CDR2 YYNGEE. The CDR3 loop spans 13 amino acids. Trimming left V 1 base short and J 5 bases short, with 9 bases between. The CDR3 nucleotides are TGTGCCAGCAGCGTATCTCAAGGGGAGACCCAGTACTTC. This encodes CASSVSQGETQYF.

In its sample, this clonotype was seen many times. V is TRBV29-1 and J is TRBJ2-7; 10 positions match TRBD1. The CDR3 has 11 residues. Germline CDR1 and CDR2: SQVTM and ANQGSEA. Trimming cost V 6 bases and J 6 bases; bases outside gene matches: 2. In DNA, the CDR3 is TGCAGCGTGAGGACAGGGGGCGAGCAGTACTTC. Translated: CSVRTGGEQYF.

This clonotype was picked up a small number of times. This rearrangement joins TRBV6-1 to TRBJ2-1; tentative D call: TRBD2 (5 bases). This CDR3 contains 13 residues. The germline V gene has CDR1 MNHNS and CDR2 SASEGT. V was cut by 8 bases and J by 3 bases, with 11 bases left in between. The CDR3 sequence: CASQSRDYNEQFF. CDR3 nucleotides: TGTGCCAGCCAAAGCCGGGACTACAATGAGCAGTTCTTC.

The CDR3 region is CASSVVWAFF. The DNA of the CDR3 is TGTGCCAGCAGTGTAGTGTGGGCTTTCTTT. The chain employs TRBV6-1 and TRBJ1-1; D remains unclear. Trimming cost V 4 bases and J 11 bases, with 8 bases left between them. In germline, CDR1 is MNHNS, CDR2 SASEGT. The CDR3 totals 10 residues.